The rows below give T cell receptor beta chains drawn from one sample of a study of early stage breast cancer tumors. This table comes from immunoSEQ multiplex PCR, and its TCRdb copy is limited to in-frame clones, with some not included. The table records about 69,000 clones, 80% of them present only once. Sequences were obtained from blood. All receptors come from a person aged 40 to 49 with breast cancer. CDR3s include the opening cysteine and the closing phenylalanine or tryptophan. A D gene is named only where the DNA matches it firmly. Some rows mark clone size as missing; the rest say once, few, many or name a class of expanded clone.

j_call: TRBJ1-2; v_call: TRBV6-5; d_call: NA; clone_size: NA; cdr3_aa: CASSGNYGYTF; cdr3_nt: TGTGCCAGCAGTGGTAACTATGGCTACACCTTC
j_call: TRBJ1-1; v_call: TRBV30; d_call: NA; clone_size: NA; cdr3_aa: CAWSPQGSNTEAFF; cdr3_nt: TGTGCCTGGAGTCCCCAGGGGTCGAACACTGAAGCTTTCTTT
j_call: TRBJ1-1; v_call: TRBV29-1; d_call: TRBD1; clone_size: NA; cdr3_aa: CSVTGTGGTEAFF; cdr3_nt: TGCAGCGTTACCGGGACAGGGGGCACTGAAGCTTTCTTT
j_call: TRBJ2-4; v_call: TRBV4-2; d_call: TRBD2; clone_size: NA; cdr3_aa: CASSQVAGGRKNIQYF; cdr3_nt: TGTGCCAGCAGCCAAGTAGCGGGAGGTCGAAAAAACATTCAGTACTTC
j_call: TRBJ2-2; v_call: TRBV15; d_call: TRBD2; clone_size: NA; cdr3_aa: CATRTSGVNTGELFF; cdr3_nt: TGTGCCACTAGGACTAGCGGGGTGAACACCGGGGAGCTGTTTTTT
j_call: TRBJ1-1; v_call: TRBV30; d_call: TRBD1; clone_size: NA; cdr3_aa: CAWSITGQGDTEAFF; cdr3_nt: TGTGCCTGGAGTATCACGGGACAGGGAGACACTGAAGCTTTCTTT
j_call: TRBJ2-5; v_call: TRBV10-3; d_call: NA; clone_size: NA; cdr3_aa: CAISGPGVETQYF; cdr3_nt: TGTGCCATCAGCGGACCAGGGGTAGAGACCCAGTACTTC
j_call: TRBJ2-2; v_call: TRBV7-9; d_call: NA; clone_size: NA; cdr3_aa: CASSFLESSGELFF; cdr3_nt: TGTGCCAGCAGCTTCCTAGAATCCTCCGGGGAGCTGTTTTTT
j_call: TRBJ1-5; v_call: TRBV10-3; d_call: NA; clone_size: NA; cdr3_aa: CATAPRGRREGEQPQHF; cdr3_nt: TGTGCCACGGCCCCACGAGGGCGAAGAGAGGGGGAACAGCCCCAGCATTTT
j_call: TRBJ2-1; v_call: TRBV15; d_call: NA; clone_size: NA; cdr3_aa: CATSRDSLANEQFF; cdr3_nt: TGTGCCACCAGCAGAGATTCGCTAGCCAATGAGCAGTTCTTC
j_call: TRBJ2-5; v_call: TRBV27; d_call: TRBD2; clone_size: NA; cdr3_aa: CASSLGLGLGETQYF; cdr3_nt: TGTGCCAGCAGTTTGGGACTAGGACTGGGAGAGACCCAGTACTTC
j_call: TRBJ2-7; v_call: TRBV5-1; d_call: NA; clone_size: few; cdr3_aa: CASSSYDEQYF; cdr3_nt: TGCGCCAGCAGCTCCTATGACGAGCAGTACTTC
j_call: TRBJ2-7; v_call: TRBV18; d_call: TRBD2; clone_size: NA; cdr3_aa: CASSPGGGLRSYEQYF; cdr3_nt: TGTGCCAGCTCACCGGGGGGGGGATTACGTAGTTACGAGCAGTACTTC
j_call: TRBJ2-2; v_call: TRBV28; d_call: TRBD1; clone_size: NA; cdr3_aa: CASSSRQGSTGELFF; cdr3_nt: TGTGCCAGCAGTTCAAGACAGGGATCCACCGGGGAGCTGTTTTTT
j_call: TRBJ1-1; v_call: TRBV5-3; d_call: NA; clone_size: NA; cdr3_aa: CASRENTEAFF; cdr3_nt: TGTGCCAGCCGGGAGAACACTGAAGCTTTCTTT
j_call: TRBJ2-2; v_call: TRBV9; d_call: NA; clone_size: NA; cdr3_aa: CASSARAGELFF; cdr3_nt: TGTGCCAGCAGCGCTCGAGCCGGGGAGCTGTTTTTT
j_call: TRBJ1-2; v_call: TRBV30; d_call: TRBD1; clone_size: NA; cdr3_aa: CAWSAGQGRGYTF; cdr3_nt: TGTGCCTGGAGTGCTGGACAGGGCCGTGGCTACACCTTC
j_call: TRBJ1-3; v_call: TRBV10-3; d_call: NA; clone_size: once; cdr3_aa: CAISDGNTIYF; cdr3_nt: TGTGCCATCAGTGACGGAAACACCATATATTTT
j_call: TRBJ2-1; v_call: TRBV15; d_call: NA; clone_size: NA; cdr3_aa: CATSGGYQRQFF; cdr3_nt: TGTGCCACCAGCGGCGGATACCAGAGGCAGTTCTTC
j_call: TRBJ2-4; v_call: TRBV28; d_call: NA; clone_size: NA; cdr3_aa: CASSFQGYAKNIQYF; cdr3_nt: TGTGCCAGCAGTTTCCAGGGGTATGCCAAAAACATTCAGTACTTC
j_call: TRBJ2-1; v_call: TRBV7-7; d_call: TRBD2; clone_size: NA; cdr3_aa: CASSLGLAGNNEQFF; cdr3_nt: TGTGCTAGCAGCTTAGGACTAGCGGGAAACAATGAGCAGTTCTTC
j_call: TRBJ2-6; v_call: TRBV11-2; d_call: NA; clone_size: NA; cdr3_aa: CASSLRGVSSSGANVLTF; cdr3_nt: TGTGCCAGCAGCTTAAGGGGAGTTAGCTCCTCTGGGGCCAACGTCCTGACTTTC
j_call: TRBJ2-1; v_call: TRBV7-2; d_call: TRBD2; clone_size: NA; cdr3_aa: CASSSGLVPSNEQFF; cdr3_nt: TGTGCCAGCAGCTCGGGACTAGTTCCCAGCAATGAGCAGTTCTTC
j_call: TRBJ2-3; v_call: TRBV11-2; d_call: NA; clone_size: NA; cdr3_aa: CASSQNRVTDTQYF; cdr3_nt: TGTGCCAGCAGCCAGAACAGGGTCACAGATACGCAGTATTTT
j_call: TRBJ2-3; v_call: TRBV6-6; d_call: NA; clone_size: NA; cdr3_aa: CASFEVRDTQYF; cdr3_nt: TGTGCCAGCTTTGAGGTCCGGGATACGCAGTATTTT
j_call: TRBJ1-1; v_call: TRBV18; d_call: NA; clone_size: NA; cdr3_aa: CASSPPSGRGAEAFF; cdr3_nt: TGTGCCAGCTCACCACCCAGCGGGCGCGGAGCTGAAGCTTTCTTT
j_call: TRBJ2-3; v_call: TRBV19; d_call: NA; clone_size: NA; cdr3_aa: CASSITRGTNTDTQYF; cdr3_nt: TGTGCCAGTAGTATAACTCGCGGGACGAACACAGATACGCAGTATTTT